The 29 T cell receptor beta chains below were found in one sample sequenced in a study of beta chain features in type 1 diabetes. The study reverse transcribed the entire isolated RNA, so it sequenced expressed TCRB transcripts. Libraries were prepared by immunoSEQ multiplex PCR; TCRdb keeps only in-frame clonotypes and omits some of them. The sample holds 300,000 to 350,000 clones, around 20% seen once. The specimen was naive CD4+ T cells from blood. The source of these receptors is a woman under 30 in good health.

This clone was observed a handful of times. The chain is built from TRBV15 and TRBJ2-4, with D possibly being TRBD1 (6 bases). The germline V and J ends were trimmed by 5 bases and 0 bases, with 14 bases remaining between them. Germline V lookup: CDR1 LNHNV, CDR2 YYDKDF (reference sequence). This CDR3 region has 16 residues. This CDR3 is CATSDGTSLAKNIQYF. CDR3 DNA: TGTGCCACCAGCGACGGGACATCGCTAGCCAAAAACATTCAGTACTTC.

The chain couples TRBV6-6 to TRBJ1-2; 10 bases map to TRBD1. Germline values: CDR1 MNHNY, CDR2 SVGAGI (reference sequence). The V segment lost 2 bases and the J segment 8 bases; nucleotides outside the gene matches: 8. The CDR3 spans 15 residues. In nucleotides, the CDR3 is TGTGCCAGCAGTTACGAGGGACAGGGGTTGGGGGGCTACACCTTC. Translated, it gives CASSYEGQGLGGYTF.

The V and J genes are TRBV30 and TRBJ2-5, with TRBD1 matching 7 bases. In germline, CDR1 is GTSNPN, CDR2 SVGIG (reference sequence). V trimming: 0 bases; J trimming: 5 bases; junction bases outside the gene matches: 6. The CDR3 is made up of 14 amino acids. The DNA of the CDR3 is TGTGCCTGGAGTGTACTGAGGGGGCGGGAGACCCAGTACTTC. Translated, it gives CAWSVLRGRETQYF.

The rearrangement links TRBV5-4 to TRBJ2-3; the match to TRBD2 covers 9 bases. This CDR3 is built from 17 residues. J lost 0 bases, V lost 0 bases, and 5 bases had no gene match. CDR1 SGHNT and CDR2 YYREEE come from the germline V gene (reference sequence). The CDR3 region is CASSLAVAGGSTDTQYF. CDR3 DNA: TGTGCCAGCAGCTTGGCCGTGGCGGGGGGGAGCACAGATACGCAGTATTTT.

This chain uses TRBV7-2 with TRBJ1-2, with TRBD1 matching over 9 bases. The germline CDR1 and CDR2 sequences are SGHTA and FQGNSA. V lost 3 bases, J lost 2 bases, and 1 base stayed unmatched. The length of the CDR3 is 14 residues. The CDR3 region is CASSFGQGNYGYTF. The CDR3 DNA follows: TGTGCCAGCAGCTTCGGACAGGGGAACTATGGCTACACCTTC.

The V gene is TRBV7-9, the J gene TRBJ2-5; 9 bases match TRBD1. V shed 5 bases, J shed 5 bases, and the junction held 6 bases outside the gene matches. Looked up from germline, CDR1 is SEHNR and CDR2 is FQNEAQ (reference sequence). The CDR3 contains 14 residues. DNA for the CDR3: TGTGCCAGCAGCACCGGGACAGGGTGGGAGACCCAGTACTTC. Amino acids: CASSTGTGWETQYF.

This clone has a handful of counts. The chain uses TRBV30 and TRBJ1-2; weak D call: TRBD1 (5 bases). Deletions cut 1 base from V and 3 bases from J, with 12 bases between. The CDR3 spans 14 residues. Germline values: CDR1 GTSNPN, CDR2 SVGIG (reference sequence). The CDR3 protein is CAWSGHPGDYGYTF. The CDR3 region has the DNA TGTGCCTGGAGTGGCCATCCGGGGGACTATGGCTACACCTTC.

This sequence joins TRBV13 and TRBJ2-5; maybe TRBD2 (5 bases). Between the trimmed V and J ends, which lost 3 bases and 4 bases, there was a span of 9 bases. The CDR3 is 13 residues long. Germline V lookup: CDR1 PRHDT, CDR2 FYEKMQ (reference sequence). As DNA, the CDR3 is TGTGCCAGCAGCTTTCGGGGTGCAGAGACCCAGTACTTC. It yields the protein CASSFRGAETQYF.

The V call is TRBV5-1, the J call TRBJ2-7, with 10 positions matching TRBD1. With 4 bases clipped from V and 5 bases from J, the junction kept 3 bases outside the gene matches. From germline, CDR1 is SGHRS and CDR2 YFSETQ. CDR3 size: 13 residues. CDR3 DNA sequence: TGCGCCAGCAGCGGGACAGGGGTCCACGAGCAGTACTTC. It is translated as CASSGTGVHEQYF.

J is TRBJ2-4 and V is TRBV4-1, with 7 bases aligning to TRBD1. The CDR3 runs 16 residues. CDR1 and CDR2 from the germline V gene are MGHRA and YSYEKL. V shed 3 bases and J 2 bases; nucleotides not matched to a gene: 7. This CDR3 is CASSHPTGSPKNIQYF. The CDR3 nucleotides read TGCGCCAGCAGCCATCCGACAGGGTCTCCCAAAAACATTCAGTACTTC.

The sample holds a few counts of this clone. The CDR3 nucleotides read TGTGCCAGCAGCCCAACAGCCGGTGGGGAAAAACTGTTTTTT. Protein: CASSPTAGGEKLFF. This sequence joins TRBV7-9 and TRBJ1-4, with D hard to call. V was cut by 5 bases and J by 8 bases, with 15 bases left in between. This CDR3 is 14 amino acids long. Germline V CDR1 and CDR2: SEHNR, FQNEAQ (reference sequence).

V gene TRBV7-9 combines with J gene TRBJ2-3; TRBD1 matches at 7 bases. This CDR3 contains 14 residues. V lost 3 bases to trimming and J lost 4 bases; unmatched junction nucleotides: 4. From germline, CDR1 is SEHNR and CDR2 FQNEAQ (reference sequence). CDR3 amino acids: CASSLTGPSDTQYF. DNA for the CDR3: TGTGCCAGCAGCTTGACAGGGCCGTCAGATACGCAGTATTTT.

This clone was recorded a few times. The V and J genes are TRBV11-2 and TRBJ2-3, with D tentatively TRBD2 (7 bases). From germline, CDR1 is SGHAT and CDR2 FQNNGV. CDR3 length: 15 residues. V was cut by 5 bases and J by 1 base, with 13 bases left in between. The CDR3 loop reads CASSGWGGRTDTQYF. As DNA, the CDR3 is TGTGCCAGCAGCGGGTGGGGGGGGCGCACAGATACGCAGTATTTT.

This sequence joins TRBV7-2 and TRBJ2-4; D is ambiguous. The CDR3 loop spans 14 amino acids. Trimming shortened V by 2 bases and J by 8 bases, and 13 bases separated the two germline ends. The germline CDR1 and CDR2 sequences are SGHTA and FQGNSA. The CDR3 DNA reads as TGTGCCAGCAGCTTAATGACCGGAGAGGACATTCAGTACTTC. Amino acid sequence: CASSLMTGEDIQYF.

The chain joins TRBV9 to TRBJ1-2; D is unclear. Trimming removed 0 bases at V and 4 bases at J, with 10 bases between. In germline, CDR1 is SGDLS, CDR2 YYNGEE. The CDR3 runs 14 residues. CDR3 in DNA: TGTGCCAGCAGCGTAGAGAGCGTTTCCTATGGCTACACCTTC. This encodes CASSVESVSYGYTF.

This clone has a handful of counts. The rearrangement uses TRBV6-5 and TRBJ2-5; 10 nucleotides match TRBD1. The CDR3 is 15 amino acids. Germline V lookup: CDR1 MNHEY, CDR2 SVGAGI. After removal of 0 bases from V and 5 bases from J, the junction contained 3 bases not matched to a gene. The CDR3 protein is CASSYSGQGYETQYF. DNA of the CDR3: TGTGCCAGCAGTTACTCGGGACAGGGGTATGAGACCCAGTACTTC.

This clone was picked up a small number of times. V and J are TRBV11-2 and TRBJ2-2; 10 bases are a match to TRBD2. CDR1 SGHAT and CDR2 FQNNGV come from the germline V gene. V shed 3 bases, J shed 5 bases, and the junction held 3 bases outside the gene matches. The CDR3 is 15 amino acids. CDR3: CASSFPSGGTGELFF. The CDR3, as DNA: TGTGCCAGCAGCTTCCCTAGCGGGGGTACCGGGGAGCTGTTTTTT.

This clone was counted between two and nine times. J is TRBJ1-1 and V is TRBV27, with D tentatively TRBD1 (5 bases). V lost 2 bases to trimming and J lost 3 bases, with 13 bases between them. This CDR3 is built from 15 residues. Germline loops: CDR1 MNHEY, CDR2 SMNVEV (reference sequence). This CDR3 is CASSLDPRDHTEAFF. Written as DNA, the CDR3 is TGTGCCAGCAGTTTAGACCCCAGGGATCACACTGAAGCTTTCTTT.

Worth noting for this clone: Other DNA sequences of this sample code for an identical CDR3. The chain combines TRBV9 with TRBJ2-1, with 10 nucleotides matching TRBD2. Germline loops: CDR1 SGDLS, CDR2 YYNGEE. The CDR3 covers 15 residues. V trimming: 2 bases; J trimming: 4 bases; junction bases outside the gene matches: 3. CDR3 residues: CASSVTSGLYNEQFF. CDR3 DNA sequence: TGTGCCAGCAGCGTGACTAGCGGGTTATACAATGAGCAGTTCTTC.

This clone came up a few times. The chain combines TRBV13 with TRBJ1-1; a weak D match, TRBD1 (6 bases). Germline V lookup: CDR1 PRHDT, CDR2 FYEKMQ (reference sequence). V shed 0 bases and J shed 8 bases, with 7 bases lying between them. The CDR3 has 12 amino acids. The CDR3, as DNA: TGTGCCAGCAGCTTAGGAGGGGGAGAAGCTTTCTTT. Translating gives CASSLGGGEAFF.

V and J are TRBV21-1 and TRBJ2-1; the table's D gene call, TRBD2, was not cross checked with the DNA. TRBV21-1 is described as a pseudogene. This CDR3 comprises 15 residues. The CDR3 DNA reads TGTGCCAGCAGCAAGCTACTGAGGGTTAGGCATGAGCAGTTCTTC. This translates into CASSKLLRVRHEQFF.

The chain carries TRBV9 and TRBJ2-5, with D tentatively TRBD1 (5 bases). Germline V gene sequence: CDR1 SGDLS, CDR2 YYNGEE. The CDR3 length is 15 residues. V lost 7 bases, J lost 2 bases, and 18 bases lay in between. CDR3 in amino acids: CASSRTGSQQETQYF. CDR3 DNA: TGTGCCAGCTCTCGAACAGGCAGCCAACAAGAGACCCAGTACTTC.

This clone was observed a handful of times. J is TRBJ2-7 and V is TRBV19; 10 bases map to TRBD1. V shed 7 bases, J shed 4 bases, and the junction held 13 bases outside the gene matches. From germline, CDR1 is LNHDA and CDR2 SQIVND (reference sequence). This CDR3 is 16 amino acids long. In DNA form, the CDR3 reads TGTGCCAGTACCTCCCTCGGACAGGGGGGGAATTACGAGCAGTACTTC. As protein: CASTSLGQGGNYEQYF.

The genes are TRBV5-1 and TRBJ2-2, with a possible D match to TRBD1 (6 bases). Germline values: CDR1 SGHRS, CDR2 YFSETQ. The CDR3 is 14 residues long. Trimming cost V 8 bases and J 6 bases, with 17 bases left between them. Here the CDR3 reads CASIRGQPPGELFF. The DNA of the CDR3 is TGCGCCAGTATTCGCGGACAGCCCCCCGGGGAGCTGTTTTTT. The variable domain in full, with the rest retrieved from reference TRBV5-1 and TRBJ2-2, is KAGVTQTPRYLIKTRGQQVTLSCSPISGHRSVSWYQQTPGQGLQFLFEYFSETQRNKGNFPGRFSGRQFSNSRSEMNVSTLELGDSALYLCASIRGQPPGELFFGEGSRLTVL.

The chain uses TRBV7-9 and TRBJ2-3; 8 positions match TRBD2. There are 15 residues in the CDR3. The germline gives CDR1 SEHNR, CDR2 FQNEAQ (reference sequence). V shed 5 bases, J shed 2 bases, and the junction held 6 bases outside the gene matches. The CDR3 sequence is CASSLGTSNTDTQYF. In DNA form, the CDR3 reads TGTGCCAGCAGCCTCGGGACTAGTAACACAGATACGCAGTATTTT. The full variable domain, rest sourced from reference TRBV7-9 and TRBJ2-3, is DTGVSQNPRHKITKRGQNVTFRCDPISEHNRLYWYRQTLGQGPEFLTYFQNEAQLEKSRLLSDRFSAERPKGSFSTLEIQRTEQGDSAMYLCASSLGTSNTDTQYFGPGTRLTVL.

The CDR3 coding sequence is TGTGCCATCAGTGAGTCCCGGACTAGCACAGATACGCAGTATTTT. Protein product: CAISESRTSTDTQYF. The chain links TRBV10-3 to TRBJ2-3, with D perhaps TRBD2 (5 bases). The CDR3 loop spans 15 amino acids. V was cut by 0 bases and J by 0 bases, with 7 bases left in between. Germline lookup yields CDR1 ENHRY and CDR2 SYGVKD.

This clone was counted between two and nine times. V gene TRBV13 combines with J gene TRBJ2-7; D gene unclear. The germline V and J ends were trimmed by 0 bases and 0 bases, with 6 bases remaining between them. Germline V gene lookup returns CDR1 PRHDT and CDR2 FYEKMQ (reference sequence). The CDR3 is 14 residues long. CDR3 bases: TGTGCCAGCAGCTTAGGGTCGGGCTCCTACGAGCAGTACTTC. Protein sequence: CASSLGSGSYEQYF.

The chain employs TRBV6-5 and TRBJ1-1; D unclear. CDR1 MNHEY and CDR2 SVGAGI come from the germline V gene. The CDR3 runs to 13 residues. Trimming left V 2 bases short and J 1 base short, with 5 bases between. Here the CDR3 DNA reads TGTGCCAGCAGTTACAACACGAACACTGAAGCTTTCTTT. This sequence encodes CASSYNTNTEAFF.

This clone appeared a few times. The chain joins TRBV7-2 to TRBJ2-7, with D hard to call. CDR1 and CDR2 from the germline V gene are SGHTA and FQGNSA. This CDR3 is 11 amino acids long. Trimming took 2 bases from V and 3 from J, leaving 2 bases between them. The CDR3 protein is CASSLYYEQYF. As DNA, the CDR3 is TGTGCCAGCAGCTTATACTACGAGCAGTACTTC.